Shown below are 7 T cell receptor beta chains from a single sample sequenced in a study of cytomegalovirus exposure and HLA in healthy donors. Profiled with immunoSEQ multiplex PCR; TCRdb holds only in-frame clones, not every one. The table shows tens of thousands of clones, with around 89% occurring only once. Sequences were obtained from PBMCs. Every receptor here comes from a woman between 18 and 29 years old in good health and CMV-seronegative.

J is TRBJ2-4 and V is TRBV27; 9 bases match TRBD1. The CDR3 consists of 16 residues. CDR1 and CDR2 (germline): MNHEY, SMNVEV (reference sequence). Trimming removed 10 bases from V and 6 bases from J; junction bases left unmatched: 16. This CDR3 is CATRELVGQGRNIQYF. The CDR3 DNA sequence: TGTGCCACCCGTGAGTTGGTGGGACAGGGTAGAAACATTCAGTACTTC.

The chain recombines TRBV9 with TRBJ1-3; 8 nucleotides match TRBD1. The CDR3 is 16 residues long. The V gene's germline CDR1 is SGDLS and CDR2 YYNGEE. The trim removed 0 bases at V and 3 bases at J, leaving 5 bases unmatched. For the CDR3, the DNA is TGTGCCAGCAGCGTAGGGGCAGGGGGCATTGGAAACACCATATATTTT. Its translation: CASSVGAGGIGNTIYF.

The chain employs TRBV30 and TRBJ2-7; 15 bases line up with TRBD2. This CDR3 spans 15 amino acids. The V gene's germline CDR1 is GTSNPN and CDR2 SVGIG (reference sequence). Germline trimming cut 2 bases from V and 11 bases from J; bases unmatched to any gene: 10. Written as DNA, the CDR3 is TGTGCCTGGAGTTCCAGGACTAGCGGGAGGGGGGGAGAGTACTTC. This sequence encodes CAWSSRTSGRGGEYF.

The rearrangement links TRBV5-1 to TRBJ2-1; D is undetermined. Trimming pared 4 bases from V and 4 bases from J, leaving 3 bases between. The CDR3 has 11 amino acids. Germline V gives CDR1 SGHRS, CDR2 YFSETQ. The CDR3 sequence: CASSVYNEQFF. The CDR3, as DNA: TGCGCCAGCAGCGTATACAATGAGCAGTTCTTC.

V usage is TRBV5-1 and J usage is TRBJ1-4, with D maybe TRBD1 (5 bases). From germline, CDR1 is SGHRS and CDR2 YFSETQ. The V end was cut by 2 bases, the J end by 3 bases, with 11 bases between. The CDR3 runs 15 residues. CDR3 DNA: TGCGCCAGCAGCTTAGGGGTGCAGGCTAATGAAAAACTGTTTTTT. Its translation: CASSLGVQANEKLFF.

The chain carries TRBV10-2 and TRBJ2-7; perhaps TRBD1 as D (5 bases). The CDR3 covers 16 residues. Germline CDR1 WSHSY, CDR2 SAAADI. V lost 0 bases and J lost 6, with 18 bases in between. The DNA for the CDR3 is TGCGCCAGCAGTGAGTCTTTGGGGCTCCTAAGCGTCGAGCAGTACTTC. The encoded protein is CASSESLGLLSVEQYF.

The chain carries TRBV5-4 and TRBJ2-1; unclear D gene. Trimming took off 0 bases at V and 4 bases at J, with 14 bases between the two ends. CDR1 SGHNT and CDR2 YYREEE come from the germline V gene (reference sequence). CDR3 size: 16 residues. DNA for the CDR3: TGTGCCAGCAGCTTGGCCAGAGCCACACAGTACAATGAGCAGTTCTTC. Protein product: CASSLARATQYNEQFF.